The rows below give T cell receptor beta chains drawn from one sample of a study of shared clonotypes between healthy human individuals. TCRdb's table, derived via immunoSEQ multiplex PCR, lists solely in-frame clones and lacks some. The sample yields about 1.1 million clones, more than 75% seen once. The specimen sequenced was memory CD4+ T cells from PBMCs. The receptor set was obtained from a man younger than 35 in good health. Some clones in this sample may be carry-over from other donors' samples. CDR3s include the opening cysteine and the closing phenylalanine or tryptophan. Each record gives: clone size, D gene, CDR3 length, J gene, V gene, CDR3 DNA, CDR3 protein. D genes are given only for firm matches. Expanded clones are given a class, and other clones once, few, many or no size at all.

clone_size: .; d_call: .; cdr3_length: 14; j_call: TRBJ1-2; v_call: TRBV28; cdr3_nt: TGTGCCAGCCAGAGATCGGGCCCGGGGTATGGCTACACCTTC; cdr3_aa: CASQRSGPGYGYTF
clone_size: .; d_call: TRBD2; cdr3_length: 13; j_call: TRBJ2-5; v_call: TRBV28; cdr3_nt: TGTGCCAGCAGTTTAGCGGGAGCCGAGACCCAGTACTTC; cdr3_aa: CASSLAGAETQYF
clone_size: .; d_call: .; cdr3_length: 15; j_call: TRBJ1-6; v_call: TRBV5-1; cdr3_nt: TGCGCCAGCAGCTTGTCTTCAGGGATGGATTCACCCCTCCACTTT; cdr3_aa: CASSLSSGMDSPLHF
clone_size: .; d_call: .; cdr3_length: 13; j_call: TRBJ2-3; v_call: TRBV28; cdr3_nt: TGTGCCAGCAGTTTGGGGACACCTGATACGCAGTATTTT; cdr3_aa: CASSLGTPDTQYF
clone_size: .; d_call: TRBD2; cdr3_length: 17; j_call: TRBJ2-1; v_call: TRBV19; cdr3_nt: TGTGCCAGTAGTCAGACTAGCGGGAGAGGATCCTACAATGAGCAGTTCTTC; cdr3_aa: CASSQTSGRGSYNEQFF
clone_size: .; d_call: .; cdr3_length: 19; j_call: TRBJ2-2; v_call: TRBV7-8; cdr3_nt: TGTGCCAGCAGCTTGGGGGGGGCCCGACGGGGAACCAACACCGGGGAGCTGTTTTTT; cdr3_aa: CASSLGGARRGTNTGELFF
clone_size: .; d_call: .; cdr3_length: 15; j_call: TRBJ1-1; v_call: TRBV7-8; cdr3_nt: TGTGCCAGCAGCCAGCAGCCACGGATGAACACTGAAGCTTTCTTT; cdr3_aa: CASSQQPRMNTEAFF
clone_size: .; d_call: TRBD2; cdr3_length: 16; j_call: TRBJ2-7; v_call: TRBV5-1; cdr3_nt: TGCGCCAGCAGCTACTCACCAGCGGGAGGGCGAGGGGAGCAGTACTTC; cdr3_aa: CASSYSPAGGRGEQYF
clone_size: .; d_call: .; cdr3_length: 14; j_call: TRBJ1-4; v_call: TRBV5-1; cdr3_nt: TGCGCCAGCAGCTTGGAGGGCGGTTGGGAAAAACTGTTTTTT; cdr3_aa: CASSLEGGWEKLFF
clone_size: .; d_call: .; cdr3_length: 13; j_call: TRBJ1-4; v_call: TRBV7-9; cdr3_nt: TGTGCCAGCAGCCGGGGACCCCAAGAAAAACTGTTTTTT; cdr3_aa: CASSRGPQEKLFF
clone_size: .; d_call: .; cdr3_length: 15; j_call: TRBJ2-7; v_call: TRBV19; cdr3_nt: TGTGCCAGTAGTGAGGAAGGGGGCAAGCGGGGCGAGCAGTACTTC; cdr3_aa: CASSEEGGKRGEQYF
clone_size: .; d_call: TRBD1; cdr3_length: 13; j_call: TRBJ1-2; v_call: TRBV5-1; cdr3_nt: TGCGCCAGCAGCCCGCTCCCGACAGGGGGCTACACCTTC; cdr3_aa: CASSPLPTGGYTF
clone_size: .; d_call: TRBD2; cdr3_length: 16; j_call: TRBJ2-3; v_call: TRBV4-1; cdr3_nt: TGCGCCAGCAGCCAGCCGGGACTAGCGGGATTAGATACGCAGTATTTT; cdr3_aa: CASSQPGLAGLDTQYF
clone_size: .; d_call: .; cdr3_length: 15; j_call: TRBJ2-1; v_call: TRBV19; cdr3_nt: TGTGCCAGTAGTAGTAGGGGGGCGCCCTACAATGAGCAGTTCTTC; cdr3_aa: CASSSRGAPYNEQFF
clone_size: few; d_call: .; cdr3_length: 16; j_call: TRBJ2-5; v_call: TRBV18; cdr3_nt: TGTGCCAGCTCACCACGACCGCGGGGCACCCAAGAGACCCAGTACTTC; cdr3_aa: CASSPRPRGTQETQYF
clone_size: .; d_call: .; cdr3_length: 14; j_call: TRBJ1-2; v_call: TRBV5-1; cdr3_nt: TGCGCCAGCAGCTTGGTCTCAACTAACTATGGCTACACCTTC; cdr3_aa: CASSLVSTNYGYTF
clone_size: .; d_call: TRBD1; cdr3_length: 13; j_call: TRBJ2-7; v_call: TRBV6-6; cdr3_nt: TGTGCCAGCTCGGGACAGGTCAACTACGAGCAGTACTTC; cdr3_aa: CASSGQVNYEQYF
clone_size: .; d_call: TRBD2; cdr3_length: 16; j_call: TRBJ2-3; v_call: TRBV7-4; cdr3_nt: TGTGCCAGCAGCAACGGGACTAGCGGAAACACAGATACGCAGTATTTT; cdr3_aa: CASSNGTSGNTDTQYF
clone_size: once; d_call: TRBD2; cdr3_length: 16; j_call: TRBJ2-2; v_call: TRBV5-5; cdr3_nt: TGTGCCAGCAGCTTGTCCCAGCGGGATTTCACCGGGGAGCTGTTTTTT; cdr3_aa: CASSLSQRDFTGELFF
clone_size: .; d_call: .; cdr3_length: 13; j_call: TRBJ1-1; v_call: TRBV29-1; cdr3_nt: TGCAGCGTTGGGCGGCAAATGAACACTGAAGCTTTCTTT; cdr3_aa: CSVGRQMNTEAFF
clone_size: .; d_call: TRBD1; cdr3_length: 16; j_call: TRBJ2-2; v_call: TRBV5-1; cdr3_nt: TGCGCCAGCAGCGCCGGACAGGGAGCGAACACCGGGGAGCTGTTTTTT; cdr3_aa: CASSAGQGANTGELFF
clone_size: .; d_call: .; cdr3_length: 13; j_call: TRBJ1-2; v_call: TRBV6-6; cdr3_nt: TGTGCCAGCAGTGATGAGGGGGACTATGGCTACACCTTC; cdr3_aa: CASSDEGDYGYTF
clone_size: .; d_call: TRBD1; cdr3_length: 17; j_call: TRBJ2-3; v_call: TRBV28; cdr3_nt: TGTGCCAGCAGGGCTCGGACAGGCCGCCCGATACCAGATACGCAGTATTTT; cdr3_aa: CASRARTGRPIPDTQYF
clone_size: .; d_call: TRBD2; cdr3_length: 15; j_call: TRBJ2-7; v_call: TRBV5-1; cdr3_nt: TGCGCCAGCAGCCATGGGACTAGCGGGATTGACGAGCAGTACTTC; cdr3_aa: CASSHGTSGIDEQYF
clone_size: .; d_call: TRBD1; cdr3_length: 15; j_call: TRBJ2-7; v_call: TRBV6-1; cdr3_nt: TGTGCCAGCAGTAACTTCGGGACAGGGGGATACGAGCAGTACTTC; cdr3_aa: CASSNFGTGGYEQYF
clone_size: .; d_call: .; cdr3_length: 13; j_call: TRBJ1-2; v_call: TRBV14; cdr3_nt: TGTGCCAGCAGCCATCAGGGACTCTATGGCTACACCTTC; cdr3_aa: CASSHQGLYGYTF
clone_size: .; d_call: .; cdr3_length: 15; j_call: TRBJ1-3; v_call: TRBV7-9; cdr3_nt: TGTGCCAGCAGCATACTACTAACAGGTGGAAACACCATATATTTT; cdr3_aa: CASSILLTGGNTIYF
clone_size: .; d_call: .; cdr3_length: 14; j_call: TRBJ1-1; v_call: TRBV7-8; cdr3_nt: TGTGCCAGCAGCCCGGCATGGATGAACACTGAAGCTTTCTTT; cdr3_aa: CASSPAWMNTEAFF
clone_size: once; d_call: TRBD2; cdr3_length: 16; j_call: TRBJ2-1; v_call: TRBV5-1; cdr3_nt: TGCGCCAGCAGCTCCCGACTAGCGGGTGCCTACAATGAGCAGTTCTTC; cdr3_aa: CASSSRLAGAYNEQFF
clone_size: .; d_call: .; cdr3_length: 13; j_call: TRBJ2-5; v_call: TRBV11-2; cdr3_nt: TGTGCCAGCAGCTTAGACAGGGAAGAGACCCAGTACTTC; cdr3_aa: CASSLDREETQYF
clone_size: .; d_call: .; cdr3_length: 14; j_call: TRBJ1-1; v_call: TRBV28; cdr3_nt: TGTGCCGGAATGCATAGGGGTGGGAGTACTGAAGCTTTCTTT; cdr3_aa: CAGMHRGGSTEAFF
clone_size: .; d_call: .; cdr3_length: 16; j_call: TRBJ1-3; v_call: TRBV19; cdr3_nt: TGTGCCAGTAGTATAGGGATTGCAATGACTGGAAACACCATATATTTT; cdr3_aa: CASSIGIAMTGNTIYF
clone_size: .; d_call: .; cdr3_length: 14; j_call: TRBJ2-3; v_call: TRBV6-5; cdr3_nt: TGTGCCAGCAGGGATGGGGGTGCGGTCGGTACGCAGTATTTT; cdr3_aa: CASRDGGAVGTQYF